This section outlines one T cell receptor (beta chain) sequence together with its context. Its antigen is currently unknown. This specimen comes from a study of identical twins. Regarding the study as a whole: There is a chance that invariant MAIT and iNKT cells partially muddied zero-insertion analyses. Low generation probability was overrepresented in out-of-frame alpha sequences shared by twins. Carriage of fewer insertions was seen in abundant cord blood beta clonotypes, whereas memory repertoires showed none.

This CDR3 spans 16 amino acids. The germline V gene has CDR1 MNHNS and CDR2 SASEGT. V shed 5 bases and J shed 1 base, with 14 bases lying between them. cDNA molecules carried unique molecular identifiers, and template switching added a universal primer site. Each CDR3 protein is one row after TCRdb ran MiXCR on the 5' RACE reads. The sample lists around 500,000 distinct CDR3 sequences, over 12% occurring once. In addition, the sample was reused for a study of yellow fever vaccine responses in identical twins.

Source material: CD4+ T cells sorted from blood. V usage is TRBV6-1 and J usage is TRBJ2-2; D is unclear. The receptor comes from a woman aged 18-30 years in good health. The CDR3 spells CASSQTPDGNTGELFF. DNA of the CDR3: TGTGCCAGCAGTCAAACTCCGGACGGGAACACCGGGGAGCTGTTTTTT.